Sequencing of this T cell receptor (beta chain) was carried out in a study of shared clonotypes between healthy human individuals. The CDR3 loop spans 15 amino acids. Per germline, CDR1 KGHSH and CDR2 LQKENI. V dropped 0 bases and J dropped 0 bases, with 7 bases sitting between them. Sequencing used immunoSEQ multiplex PCR; TCRdb keeps in-frame clones, though not all of them. The sample has 2 million to 2.5 million clones; just under 95% are singletons. This clonotype was obtained from a man between 18 and 35 years old in good health. Some clones in this sample may be carry-over from other donors' samples. The chain combines TRBV18 with TRBJ2-3; D remains ambiguous. The source material was naive CD4+ T cells from PBMCs. Subset: CD45RA+ positively selected. CDR3 in amino acids: CASSPPRQSTDTQYF. The CDR3 DNA follows: TGTGCCAGCTCACCACCACGCCAAAGCACAGATACGCAGTATTTT.